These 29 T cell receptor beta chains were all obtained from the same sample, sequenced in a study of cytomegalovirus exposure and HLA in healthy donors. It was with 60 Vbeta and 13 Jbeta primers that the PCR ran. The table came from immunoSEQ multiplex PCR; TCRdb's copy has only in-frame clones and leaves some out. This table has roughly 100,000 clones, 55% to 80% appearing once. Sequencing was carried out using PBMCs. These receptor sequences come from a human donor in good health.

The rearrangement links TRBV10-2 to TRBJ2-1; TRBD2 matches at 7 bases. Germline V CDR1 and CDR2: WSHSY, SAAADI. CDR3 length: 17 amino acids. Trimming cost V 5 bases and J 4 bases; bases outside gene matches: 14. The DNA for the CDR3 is TGCGCCAGCAGTTCTGGGGGGGTATCGACTATGTACAATGAGCAGTTCTTC. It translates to CASSSGGVSTMYNEQFF.

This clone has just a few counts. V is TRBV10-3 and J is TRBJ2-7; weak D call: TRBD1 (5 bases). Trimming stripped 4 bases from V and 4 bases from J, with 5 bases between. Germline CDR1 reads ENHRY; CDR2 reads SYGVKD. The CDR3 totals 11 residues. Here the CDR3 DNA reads TGTGCCATCAGTGCAGGGTACGAGCAGTACTTC. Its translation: CAISAGYEQYF.

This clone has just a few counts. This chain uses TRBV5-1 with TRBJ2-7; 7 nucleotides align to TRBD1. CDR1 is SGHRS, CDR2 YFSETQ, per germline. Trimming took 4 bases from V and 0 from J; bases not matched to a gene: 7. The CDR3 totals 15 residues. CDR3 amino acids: CASSPRTGPSYEQYF. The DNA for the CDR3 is TGCGCCAGCAGCCCCCGGACAGGCCCCTCCTACGAGCAGTACTTC. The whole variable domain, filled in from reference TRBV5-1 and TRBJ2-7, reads KAGVTQTPRYLIKTRGQQVTLSCSPISGHRSVSWYQQTPGQGLQFLFEYFSETQRNKGNFPGRFSGRQFSNSRSEMNVSTLELGDSALYLCASSPRTGPSYEQYFGPGTRLTVT.

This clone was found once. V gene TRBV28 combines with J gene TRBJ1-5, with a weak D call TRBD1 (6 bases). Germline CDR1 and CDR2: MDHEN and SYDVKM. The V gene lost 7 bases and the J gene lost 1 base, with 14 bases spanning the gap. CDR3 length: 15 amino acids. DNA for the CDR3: TGTGCCAGCAACAGGGACCCTTTAAGCAATCAGCCCCAGCATTTT. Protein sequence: CASNRDPLSNQPQHF.

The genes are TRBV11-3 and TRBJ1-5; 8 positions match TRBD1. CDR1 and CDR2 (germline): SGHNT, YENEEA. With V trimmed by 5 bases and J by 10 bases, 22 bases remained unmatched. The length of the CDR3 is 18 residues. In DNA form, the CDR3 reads TGTGCCAGCAGCCCCGATGGGGGTACAGGGGGTCCTTCTTTACCCCAGCATTTT. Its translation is CASSPDGGTGGPSLPQHF.

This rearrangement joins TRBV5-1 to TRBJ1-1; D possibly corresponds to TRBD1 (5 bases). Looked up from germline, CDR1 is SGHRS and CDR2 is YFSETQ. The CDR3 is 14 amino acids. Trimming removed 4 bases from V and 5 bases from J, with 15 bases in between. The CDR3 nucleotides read TGCGCCAGCAGCATACGGGCCAGGGAAACTGAAGCTTTCTTT. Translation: CASSIRARETEAFF.

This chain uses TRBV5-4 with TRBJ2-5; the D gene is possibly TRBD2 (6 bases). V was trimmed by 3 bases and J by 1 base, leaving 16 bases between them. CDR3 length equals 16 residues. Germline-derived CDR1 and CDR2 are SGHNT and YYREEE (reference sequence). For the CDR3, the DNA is TGTGCCAGCAGCTCCTCCCTCCCGGGAGCCCAAGAGACCCAGTACTTC. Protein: CASSSSLPGAQETQYF.

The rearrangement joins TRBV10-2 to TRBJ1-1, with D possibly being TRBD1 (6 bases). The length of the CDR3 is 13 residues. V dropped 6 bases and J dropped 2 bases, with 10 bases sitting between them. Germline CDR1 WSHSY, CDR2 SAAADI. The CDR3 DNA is TGCGCCAGCAGAGACAGGATCAACACTGAAGCTTTCTTT. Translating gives CASRDRINTEAFF.

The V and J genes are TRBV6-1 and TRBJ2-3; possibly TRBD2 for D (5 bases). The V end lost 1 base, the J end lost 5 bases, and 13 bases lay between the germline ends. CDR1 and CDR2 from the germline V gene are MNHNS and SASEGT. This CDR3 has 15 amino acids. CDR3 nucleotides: TGTGCCAGCAGTGAAGGGACGGGATGGGGAGATACGCAGTATTTT. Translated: CASSEGTGWGDTQYF.

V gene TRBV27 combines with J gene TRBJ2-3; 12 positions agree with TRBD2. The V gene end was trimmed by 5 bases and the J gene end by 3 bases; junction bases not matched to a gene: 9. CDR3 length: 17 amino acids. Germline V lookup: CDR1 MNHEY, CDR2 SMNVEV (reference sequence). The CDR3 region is CASSLAGGPVLTDTQYF. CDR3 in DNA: TGTGCCAGCAGTCTAGCGGGAGGGCCTGTTTTAACAGATACGCAGTATTTT.

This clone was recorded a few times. CDR3: CASSWAAYNEQFF. CDR3 bases: TGTGCCAGTAGTTGGGCAGCCTACAATGAGCAGTTCTTC. The V and J genes are TRBV19 and TRBJ2-1; D gene uncertain. The CDR3 length is 13 residues. V lost 5 bases, J lost 2 bases, and 7 bases lay in between. Germline lookup yields CDR1 LNHDA and CDR2 SQIVND (reference sequence).

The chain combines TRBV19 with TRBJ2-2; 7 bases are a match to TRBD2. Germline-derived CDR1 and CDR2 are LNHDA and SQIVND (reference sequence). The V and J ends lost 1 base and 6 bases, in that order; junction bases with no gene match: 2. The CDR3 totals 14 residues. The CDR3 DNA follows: TGTGCCAGTAGTATAGGGGGAGGGGCCGGGGAGCTGTTTTTT. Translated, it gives CASSIGGGAGELFF. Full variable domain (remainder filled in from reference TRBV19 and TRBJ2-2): DGGITQSPKYLFRKEGQNVTLSCEQNLNHDAMYWYRQDPGQGLRLIYYSQIVNDFQKGDIAEGYSVSREKKESFPLTVTSAQKNPTAFYLCASSIGGGAGELFFGEGSRLTVL.

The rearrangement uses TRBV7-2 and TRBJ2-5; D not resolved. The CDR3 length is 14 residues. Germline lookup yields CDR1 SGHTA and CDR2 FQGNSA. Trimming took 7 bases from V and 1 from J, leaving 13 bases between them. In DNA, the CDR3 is TGTGCCAGCACCCTCGCGGCGACCCAAGAGACCCAGTACTTC. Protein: CASTLAATQETQYF.

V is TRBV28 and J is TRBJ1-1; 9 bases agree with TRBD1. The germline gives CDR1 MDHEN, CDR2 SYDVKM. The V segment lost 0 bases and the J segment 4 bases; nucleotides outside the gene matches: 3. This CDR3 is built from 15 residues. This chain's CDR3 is CASSLWDRGLTEAFF. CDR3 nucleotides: TGTGCCAGCAGTTTATGGGACAGGGGCCTCACTGAAGCTTTCTTT.

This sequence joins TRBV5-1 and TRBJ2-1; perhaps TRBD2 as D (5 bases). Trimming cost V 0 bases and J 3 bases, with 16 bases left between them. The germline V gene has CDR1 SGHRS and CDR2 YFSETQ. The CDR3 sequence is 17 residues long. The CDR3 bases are TGCGCCAGCAGCTTGGGGCCCGGAGTAGCGTACTACAATGAGCAGTTCTTC. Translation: CASSLGPGVAYYNEQFF.

CDR3 protein: CAIGGTDTDTQYF. In DNA form, the CDR3 reads TGTGCCATCGGTGGGACAGACACAGATACGCAGTATTTT. This chain links TRBV10-3 with TRBJ2-3; the match to TRBD1 covers 7 bases. The CDR3 consists of 13 residues. The germline V gene has CDR1 ENHRY and CDR2 SYGVKD. The ends lost 8 bases at V and 2 bases at J; junction bases unmatched: 4.

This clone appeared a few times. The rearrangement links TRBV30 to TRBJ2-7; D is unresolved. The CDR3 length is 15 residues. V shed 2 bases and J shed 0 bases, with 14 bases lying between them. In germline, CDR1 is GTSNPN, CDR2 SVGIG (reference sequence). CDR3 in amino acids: CAWSFPGSGSYEQYF. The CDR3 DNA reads TGTGCCTGGAGTTTCCCGGGTAGTGGCTCCTACGAGCAGTACTTC. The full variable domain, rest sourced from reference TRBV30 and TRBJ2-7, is SQTIHQWPATLVQPVGSPLSLECTVEGTSNPNLYWYRQAAGRGLQLLFYSVGIGQISSEVPQNLSASRPQDRQFILSSKKLLLSDSGFYLCAWSFPGSGSYEQYFGPGTRLTVT.

CDR3 sequence: CASSYRTLYEQYF. The CDR3 DNA sequence: TGTGCCAGCAGCTACCGGACACTCTACGAGCAGTACTTC. This sequence joins TRBV7-9 and TRBJ2-7, with D perhaps TRBD1 (5 bases). The V and J ends lost 4 bases and 3 bases respectively, with 10 bases between them. From germline, CDR1 is SEHNR and CDR2 FQNEAQ (reference sequence). This CDR3 contains 13 residues. Drawing the rest from reference TRBV7-9 and TRBJ2-7, the complete variable domain is DTGVSQNPRHKITKRGQNVTFRCDPISEHNRLYWYRQTLGQGPEFLTYFQNEAQLEKSRLLSDRFSAERPKGSFSTLEIQRTEQGDSAMYLCASSYRTLYEQYFGPGTRLTVT.

The CDR3 here is CASSVRNEQFF. Here the CDR3 DNA reads TGTGCCAGCAGTGTGAGGAATGAGCAGTTCTTC. V and J are TRBV2 and TRBJ2-1, with D hard to call. V lost 4 bases and J lost 7, with 5 bases in between. The CDR3 sequence is 11 residues long. Looked up from germline, CDR1 is SNHLY and CDR2 is FYNNEI.

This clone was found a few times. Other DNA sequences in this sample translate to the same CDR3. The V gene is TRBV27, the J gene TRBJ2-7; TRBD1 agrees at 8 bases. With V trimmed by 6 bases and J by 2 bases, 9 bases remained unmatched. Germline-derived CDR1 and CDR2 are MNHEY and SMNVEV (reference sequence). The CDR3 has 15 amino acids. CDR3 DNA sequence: TGTGCCAGCAGCCCCAGGGGGACAGGAGCCTACGAGCAGTACTTC. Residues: CASSPRGTGAYEQYF.

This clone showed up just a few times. CDR3 DNA sequence: TGCAGCGTTGAAGAACAAAGAGGAATGAACACTGAAGCTTTCTTT. It yields the protein CSVEEQRGMNTEAFF. The chain has TRBV29-1 and TRBJ1-1; D is undetermined. This CDR3 comprises 15 residues. Deletions cut 0 bases from V and 0 bases from J, with 11 bases between. The germline CDR1 and CDR2 sequences are SQVTM and ANQGSEA.

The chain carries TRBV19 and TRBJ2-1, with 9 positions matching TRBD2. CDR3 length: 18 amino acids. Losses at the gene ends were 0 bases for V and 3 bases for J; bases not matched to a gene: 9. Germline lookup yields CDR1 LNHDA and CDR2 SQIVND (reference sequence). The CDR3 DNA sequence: TGTGCCAGTAGTATAGATTCTAGCGGGGCCAAATTCTACAATGAGCAGTTCTTC. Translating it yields CASSIDSSGAKFYNEQFF.

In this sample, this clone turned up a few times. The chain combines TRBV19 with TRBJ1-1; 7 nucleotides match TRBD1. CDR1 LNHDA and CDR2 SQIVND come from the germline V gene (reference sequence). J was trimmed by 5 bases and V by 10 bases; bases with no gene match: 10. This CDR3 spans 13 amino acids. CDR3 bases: TGTGCCACCCGTCAGGGGGGAAGAACTGAAGCTTTCTTT. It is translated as CATRQGGRTEAFF.

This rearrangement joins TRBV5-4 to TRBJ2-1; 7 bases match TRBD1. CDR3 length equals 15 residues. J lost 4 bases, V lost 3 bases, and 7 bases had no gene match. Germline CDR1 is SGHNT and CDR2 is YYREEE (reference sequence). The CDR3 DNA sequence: TGTGCCAGCAGCTCTAGGACAGGCTCTTACAATGAGCAGTTCTTC. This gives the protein CASSSRTGSYNEQFF.

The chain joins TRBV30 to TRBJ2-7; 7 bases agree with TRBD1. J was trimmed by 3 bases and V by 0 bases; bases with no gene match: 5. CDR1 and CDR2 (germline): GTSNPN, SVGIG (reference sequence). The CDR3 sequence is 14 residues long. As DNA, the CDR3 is TGTGCCTGGAGTGTAGGGGACAGCGTCTACGAGCAGTACTTC. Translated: CAWSVGDSVYEQYF.

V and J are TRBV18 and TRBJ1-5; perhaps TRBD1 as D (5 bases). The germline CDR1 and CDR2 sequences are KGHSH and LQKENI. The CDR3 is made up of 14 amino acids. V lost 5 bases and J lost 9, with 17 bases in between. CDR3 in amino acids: CASSTGQAPRPQHF. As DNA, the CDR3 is TGTGCCAGCTCAACAGGCCAGGCGCCTCGGCCCCAGCATTTT.

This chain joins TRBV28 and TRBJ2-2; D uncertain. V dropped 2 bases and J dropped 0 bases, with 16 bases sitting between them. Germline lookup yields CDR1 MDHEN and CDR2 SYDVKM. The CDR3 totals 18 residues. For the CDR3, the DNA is TGTGCCAGCAGTTTAGGGCCGATCTGGTCAACGAACACCGGGGAGCTGTTTTTT. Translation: CASSLGPIWSTNTGELFF.

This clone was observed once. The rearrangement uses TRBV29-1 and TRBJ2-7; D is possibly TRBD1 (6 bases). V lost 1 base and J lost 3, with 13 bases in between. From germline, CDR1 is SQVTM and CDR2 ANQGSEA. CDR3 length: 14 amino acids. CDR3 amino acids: CSVEGQVTNYEQYF. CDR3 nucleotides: TGCAGCGTTGAAGGACAGGTGACTAACTACGAGCAGTACTTC.

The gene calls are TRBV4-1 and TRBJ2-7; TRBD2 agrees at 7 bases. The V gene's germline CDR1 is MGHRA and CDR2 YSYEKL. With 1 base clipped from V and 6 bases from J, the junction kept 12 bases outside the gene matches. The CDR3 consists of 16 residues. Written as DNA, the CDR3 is TGCGCCAGCAGCCAAGCCGGCGGGAGAGCCCTGGGCGAGCAGTACTTC. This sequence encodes CASSQAGGRALGEQYF.